The next 7 T cell receptor beta chains were all read from a single sample in a study of blood T cell repertoires in COVID-19. Generated by immunoSEQ multiplex PCR, the TCRdb table keeps only in-frame clones and is missing some. The repertoire holds fewer than 450,000 clones, 85% to 90% seen once, with 1.2% in the top ten. Sequenced input: PBMCs or T cells enriched from blood (not recorded which). The receptors were sampled from a woman under 30 who had recovered from COVID-19.

The gene calls are TRBV19 and TRBJ1-6; D call uncertain. Per germline, CDR1 LNHDA and CDR2 SQIVND (reference sequence). Trimming removed 1 base at V and 7 bases at J, with 14 bases between. CDR3 length: 16 amino acids. The CDR3 protein is CASSIGLGSGNSPLHF. CDR3 DNA sequence: TGTGCCAGTAGTATAGGTTTGGGCAGTGGAAATTCACCCCTCCACTTT.

The rearrangement uses TRBV12-5 and TRBJ1-5, with 12 bases lining up with TRBD1. Germline V gene lookup returns CDR1 LGHNT and CDR2 FRNRAP. The CDR3 is made up of 17 amino acids. With 5 bases clipped from V and 4 bases from J, the junction kept 9 bases outside the gene matches. For the CDR3, the DNA is TGTGCTAGTGGTACCGGGACAGGGGGCTTGGGGAATCAGCCCCAGCATTTT. Encoded protein: CASGTGTGGLGNQPQHF.

The count of this clone is one. J is TRBJ2-5 and V is TRBV5-5; TRBD1 might be the D (5 bases). The CDR3 runs to 14 residues. Germline assignment: CDR1 SGHKS and CDR2 YYEKEE (reference sequence). The ends were cut back, 1 base at V and 4 bases at J, with 11 bases in the middle. Written as DNA, the CDR3 is TGTGCCAGCAGCTTGAGGGTGGGGCCAGAGACCCAGTACTTC. Translation gives CASSLRVGPETQYF.

The chain joins TRBV27 to TRBJ1-4; 9 positions agree with TRBD1. The CDR3 loop spans 14 amino acids. The germline CDR1 and CDR2 sequences are MNHEY and SMNVEV (reference sequence). Trimming took 2 bases from V and 7 from J; bases not matched to a gene: 2. The CDR3 DNA reads as TGTGCCAGCAGTTTAAGACAGGGGGGTGAAAAACTGTTTTTT. It translates to CASSLRQGGEKLFF. Full variable domain (missing parts from reference TRBV27 and TRBJ1-4): EAQVTQNPRYLITVTGKKLTVTCSQNMNHEYMSWYRQDPGLGLRQIYYSMNVEVTDKGDVPEGYKVSRKEKRNFPLILESPSPNQTSLYFCASSLRQGGEKLFFGSGTQLSVL.

The rearrangement joins TRBV2 to TRBJ2-1; TRBD2 agrees at 14 bases. The CDR3 has 20 amino acids. Germline V gives CDR1 SNHLY, CDR2 FYNNEI. V lost 6 bases and J lost 3; bases outside the gene matches: 16. The CDR3 nucleotides are TGTGCCAGCAGCGCTTTACCGGGACTAGCGGGGGCAGGCATCTACAATGAGCAGTTCTTC. Protein: CASSALPGLAGAGIYNEQFF. Variable domain in full (rest from reference TRBV2 and TRBJ2-1): EPEVTQTPSHQVTQMGQEVILRCVPISNHLYFYWYRQILGQKVEFLVSFYNNEISEKSEIFDDQFSVERPDGSNFTLKIRSTKLEDSAMYFCASSALPGLAGAGIYNEQFFGPGTRLTVL.

The V gene is TRBV28, the J gene TRBJ1-1; 7 nucleotides line up with TRBD1. CDR1 MDHEN and CDR2 SYDVKM come from the germline V gene. The length of the CDR3 is 14 residues. The trim removed 5 bases at V and 5 bases at J, leaving 8 bases unmatched. This chain's CDR3 is CASSDRAGWTEAFF. The DNA of the CDR3 is TGTGCCAGCAGTGACAGGGCAGGTTGGACTGAAGCTTTCTTT.

V and J are TRBV5-1 and TRBJ2-1; 8 bases line up with TRBD2. V shed 2 bases, J shed 5 bases, and the junction held 12 bases outside the gene matches. This CDR3 is 17 amino acids long. CDR1 and CDR2 (germline): SGHRS, YFSETQ. As DNA, the CDR3 is TGCGCCAGCAGCTTTTCGGCCGGGACTAGTTACCACAATGAGCAGTTCTTC. Translation: CASSFSAGTSYHNEQFF.